One sample yielded the 28 T cell receptor beta chains listed below, sequenced in a study of T cell responses to AZD1222 COVID-19 vaccine. TCRdb's table, derived via immunoSEQ multiplex PCR, lists solely in-frame clones and lacks some. The sample shows 90,000 to 120,000 clones, about 90% of them seen only once. This specimen was peripheral blood, taken 28 days after the second AZD1222 dose. The receptors were sampled from an adult who received the AZD1222 COVID-19 vaccine.

The rearrangement uses TRBV7-9 and TRBJ2-5; possibly TRBD2 for D (5 bases). The CDR3 is 12 amino acids. V was cut by 7 bases and J by 7 bases, with 13 bases left in between. CDR1 is SEHNR and CDR2 is FQNEAQ in the germline V gene (reference sequence). This CDR3 reads CASTKGGTTQYF. The CDR3 DNA follows: TGTGCCAGCACTAAAGGAGGAACGACCCAGTACTTC.

The CDR3 sequence is CASSWTGTGRSPLHF. Here the CDR3 DNA reads TGTGCCAGCAGTTGGACCGGGACAGGGAGGTCACCCCTCCACTTT. This chain links TRBV27 with TRBJ1-6; 9 nucleotides match TRBD1. V gave up 4 bases and J gave up 10 bases; unmatched junction bases: 8. The CDR3 spans 15 residues. Germline-derived CDR1 and CDR2 are MNHEY and SMNVEV (reference sequence).

The chain employs TRBV16 and TRBJ1-5, with D unresolved. Trimming left V 2 bases short and J 6 bases short, with 14 bases between. The CDR3 sequence is 15 residues long. The germline CDR1 and CDR2 sequences are KGHSY and FQNENV. The CDR3 DNA sequence: TGTGCCAGCAGCCAAAGCCGGCCAATGGCTCAGCCCCAGCATTTT. Translated, it gives CASSQSRPMAQPQHF.

The rearrangement joins TRBV7-8 to TRBJ1-1; TRBD1 might be the D (6 bases). Germline assignment: CDR1 SGHVS and CDR2 FQNEAQ. Trimming cost V 3 bases and J 4 bases, with 15 bases left between them. The length of the CDR3 is 15 residues. The CDR3 here is CASSFNRGGGTEAFF. The CDR3 nucleotides read TGTGCCAGCAGCTTCAATAGGGGGGGTGGCACTGAAGCTTTCTTT.

The chain carries TRBV7-2 and TRBJ1-6; no definite D call. Trimming cost V 1 base and J 2 bases, with 6 bases left between them. This CDR3 comprises 15 residues. Germline lookup yields CDR1 SGHTA and CDR2 FQGNSA. CDR3 DNA: TGTGCCAGCAGCTTAGAAAGGACCTATAATTCACCCCTCCACTTT. Its protein is CASSLERTYNSPLHF. Drawing the rest from reference TRBV7-2 and TRBJ1-6, the complete variable domain is GAGVSQSPSNKVTEKGKDVELRCDPISGHTALYWYRQSLGQGLEFLIYFQGNSAPDKSGLPSDRFSAERTGGSVSTLTIQRTQQEDSAVYLCASSLERTYNSPLHFGNGTRLTVT.

The chain recombines TRBV29-1 with TRBJ1-1; 8 bases line up with TRBD1. Unmatched junction bases numbered 14, after V lost 6 bases and J lost 11 bases. The CDR3 loop spans 13 amino acids. Germline V gene lookup returns CDR1 SQVTM and CDR2 ANQGSEA. CDR3 region: CSVYAGTGSSAFF. In nucleotides, the CDR3 is TGCAGCGTCTACGCTGGGACAGGCAGTTCTGCTTTCTTT.

In the case of this clone: Other DNA sequences in this specimen translate into the identical CDR3. The chain links TRBV28 to TRBJ1-1; no clear D gene. The V gene's germline CDR1 is MDHEN and CDR2 SYDVKM. The V end was cut by 5 bases, the J end by 5 bases, with 9 bases between. The CDR3 has 12 amino acids. CDR3 bases: TGTGCCAGCAGTCTCCCCAGGACTGAAGCTTTCTTT. This gives the protein CASSLPRTEAFF.

In this sample, this clone turned up a few times. V usage is TRBV29-1 and J usage is TRBJ2-7, with D maybe TRBD1 (6 bases). V lost 3 bases, J lost 0 bases, and 12 bases lay in between. CDR3 length: 14 amino acids. Germline V gives CDR1 SQVTM, CDR2 ANQGSEA. In DNA, the CDR3 is TGCAGCGTTGATCAGGGGCTCCCCTCCTACGAGCAGTACTTC. Its protein product is CSVDQGLPSYEQYF.

The chain carries TRBV5-1 and TRBJ1-1, with TRBD1 identical over 7 bases. The junction had 7 bases not matched to a gene; V was cut back by 3 bases and J by 8 bases. This CDR3 has 13 residues. Germline CDR1 is SGHRS and CDR2 is YFSETQ. CDR3: CASSSGDRAEAFF. The CDR3 DNA sequence: TGCGCCAGCAGCTCCGGGGACAGAGCAGAAGCTTTCTTT.

The chain is built from TRBV18 and TRBJ2-7; D is uncertain. The V and J ends lost 0 bases and 3 bases respectively, with 9 bases between them. Germline V gives CDR1 KGHSH, CDR2 LQKENI. This CDR3 is 14 amino acids long. The CDR3 loop reads CASSPPSMNYEQYF. CDR3 bases: TGTGCCAGCTCACCACCGAGCATGAACTACGAGCAGTACTTC.

The V gene is TRBV28, the J gene TRBJ2-7; weak D call: TRBD2 (6 bases). With 4 bases removed from V and 5 bases from J, the gap between germline ends came to 12 bases. The CDR3 totals 13 residues. Germline CDR1 and CDR2: MDHEN and SYDVKM. CDR3 in DNA: TGTGCCAGCAGTTACGGGACGGGGGACGAGCAGTACTTC. Amino acids: CASSYGTGDEQYF.

The gene calls are TRBV4-1 and TRBJ2-5; D uncertain. This CDR3 has 15 amino acids. Germline CDR1 is MGHRA and CDR2 is YSYEKL. Trimming removed 1 base from V and 4 bases from J, with 13 bases in between. CDR3 sequence: CASSQVGGRLETQYF. As DNA, the CDR3 is TGCGCCAGCAGCCAAGTAGGCGGACGGCTAGAGACCCAGTACTTC.

The CDR3 here is CASSSNREIRYQPQHF. The DNA of the CDR3 is TGTGCCAGCAGTTCGAACAGGGAGATCCGGTATCAGCCCCAGCATTTT. The chain recombines TRBV28 with TRBJ1-5; D is perhaps TRBD1 (6 bases). The CDR3 has 16 amino acids. Trimming stripped 4 bases from V and 5 bases from J, with 18 bases between. Germline V gene lookup returns CDR1 MDHEN and CDR2 SYDVKM. Full variable domain (outside the CDR3, taken from reference TRBV28 and TRBJ1-5): DVKVTQSSRYLVKRTGEKVFLECVQDMDHENMFWYRQDPGLGLRLIYFSYDVKMKEKGDIPEGYSVSREKKERFSLILESASTNQTSMYLCASSSNREIRYQPQHFGDGTRLSIL.

The sample holds one count of this clone. The chain employs TRBV15 and TRBJ2-2; 12 positions match TRBD1. CDR1 and CDR2 (germline): LNHNV, YYDKDF (reference sequence). The V and J ends lost 4 bases and 7 bases, in that order; junction bases with no gene match: 7. The CDR3 consists of 16 residues. The CDR3 here is CATSTRDRGLDGELFF. CDR3 in DNA: TGTGCCACCAGCACCAGGGACAGGGGGCTTGACGGGGAGCTGTTTTTT.

This rearrangement joins TRBV7-2 to TRBJ2-1; D gene ambiguous. The CDR3 runs to 12 residues. Per the germline V gene, CDR1 is SGHTA and CDR2 is FQGNSA. V was cut by 3 bases and J by 7 bases, with 7 bases left in between. Written as DNA, the CDR3 is TGTGCCAGCAGCTTTACAATGAATGAGCAGTTCTTC. Translated, it gives CASSFTMNEQFF. The full variable domain, in which reference TRBV7-2 and TRBJ2-1 provide the parts outside the CDR3, is GAGVSQSPSNKVTEKGKDVELRCDPISGHTALYWYRQSLGQGLEFLIYFQGNSAPDKSGLPSDRFSAERTGGSVSTLTIQRTQQEDSAVYLCASSFTMNEQFFGPGTRLTVL.

The genes are TRBV27 and TRBJ2-3, with no clear D. V lost 7 bases, J lost 5 bases, and 13 bases lay in between. Germline CDR1 MNHEY, CDR2 SMNVEV (reference sequence). The CDR3 totals 13 residues. DNA for the CDR3: TGTGCCAGCACGGTAGGGTTGGGAGATACGCAGTATTTT. Protein sequence: CASTVGLGDTQYF.

The chain couples TRBV11-2 to TRBJ2-3; D perhaps matches TRBD1 (6 bases). This CDR3 comprises 15 residues. V was shortened by 4 bases and J by 1 base, with 12 bases between the two germline ends. Germline-derived CDR1 and CDR2 are SGHAT and FQNNGV. The CDR3 region is CASSSTGRGTDTQYF. The CDR3 DNA follows: TGTGCCAGCAGCTCAACAGGGAGAGGCACAGATACGCAGTATTTT.

V usage is TRBV29-1 and J usage is TRBJ1-5; D is perhaps TRBD1 (6 bases). The CDR3 runs 13 residues. Trimming removed 4 bases from V and 4 bases from J, with 11 bases in between. Looked up from germline, CDR1 is SQVTM and CDR2 is ANQGSEA. The CDR3 region has the DNA TGCAGCGTTGGGGGGGACACAAATCAGCCCCAGCATTTT. Amino acids: CSVGGDTNQPQHF.

The J gene is TRBJ2-2, the V gene TRBV12-5; unclear D gene. Germline V lookup: CDR1 LGHNT, CDR2 FRNRAP. There are 14 residues in the CDR3. Trimming stripped 4 bases from V and 0 bases from J, with 6 bases between. CDR3 sequence (DNA): TGTGCTAGTGGTTACCCTCCGAACACCGGGGAGCTGTTTTTT. Encoded protein: CASGYPPNTGELFF.

This clone was counted once. The chain's CDR3 is CASSSIPAEQYF. The CDR3 nucleotides read TGTGCCAGCAGTTCGATCCCAGCCGAGCAGTACTTC. The rearrangement links TRBV6-5 to TRBJ2-7; D is ambiguous. The germline gives CDR1 MNHEY, CDR2 SVGAGI. V lost 4 bases and J 6 bases, leaving 10 bases between the germline ends. This CDR3 contains 12 residues.

The chain combines TRBV7-3 with TRBJ2-2; possibly TRBD1 for D (5 bases). CDR3 length: 15 residues. CDR1 is SGHTA, CDR2 FQGTGA, per germline. V lost 2 bases, J lost 3 bases, and 10 bases lay in between. This chain's CDR3 is CASSLSRVYTGELFF. The CDR3 coding sequence is TGTGCCAGCAGCTTATCCAGGGTTTACACCGGGGAGCTGTTTTTT.

The chain combines TRBV24-1 with TRBJ1-5; D unclear. The CDR3 contains 14 residues. Trimming shortened V by 3 bases and J by 6 bases, and 11 bases separated the two germline ends. CDR1 and CDR2 (germline): KGHDR, SFDVKD. The CDR3 coding sequence is TGTGCCACCAGTGATAGTGACGGATCTCAGCCCCAGCATTTT. Its protein product is CATSDSDGSQPQHF.

V and J are TRBV29-1 and TRBJ2-5; D ambiguous. V was cut by 7 bases and J by 0 bases, with 9 bases left in between. CDR1 and CDR2 (germline): SQVTM, ANQGSEA. CDR3 length equals 12 residues. The CDR3 DNA is TGCAGCGGGGCGAGCCACCAAGAGACCCAGTACTTC. Its protein is CSGASHQETQYF.

This chain uses TRBV7-8 with TRBJ2-1, with 7 bases matching TRBD1. Germline V gives CDR1 SGHVS, CDR2 FQNEAQ. The length of the CDR3 is 13 residues. Trimming cost V 8 bases and J 5 bases; bases outside gene matches: 6. This CDR3 is CASGGQSHNEQFF. Written as DNA, the CDR3 is TGTGCCAGCGGGGGACAGTCCCACAATGAGCAGTTCTTC.

This chain joins TRBV12-3 or TRBV12-4 and TRBJ1-1; no definite D call. The V end was cut by 6 bases, the J end by 3 bases, with 11 bases between. The CDR3 runs 13 residues. The CDR3 DNA sequence: TGTGCCAGCAGAGTCCTTAGGTACACTGAAGCTTTCTTT. Amino acid sequence: CASRVLRYTEAFF.

V usage is TRBV29-1 and J usage is TRBJ2-3; the D is unclear. The CDR3 runs to 11 residues. Between the trimmed V and J ends, which lost 3 bases and 11 bases, there was a span of 12 bases. Germline V CDR1 and CDR2: SQVTM, ANQGSEA. As DNA, the CDR3 is TGCAGCGTTGATGGATGGGCAGGGCAGTATTTT. Protein: CSVDGWAGQYF.

The rearrangement uses TRBV6-5 and TRBJ1-5; D not resolved. V was trimmed by 0 bases and J by 4 bases, leaving 13 bases between them. This CDR3 is 16 amino acids long. Germline V CDR1 and CDR2: MNHEY, SVGAGI. The CDR3 nucleotides read TGTGCCAGCAGTTACTCGAACTCAGCTTCGAATCAGCCCCAGCATTTT. It codes for CASSYSNSASNQPQHF.

The rearrangement joins TRBV7-2 to TRBJ2-1; D gene unclear. This CDR3 has 15 amino acids. V lost 5 bases and J 2 bases, leaving 13 bases between the germline ends. Germline V CDR1 and CDR2: SGHTA, FQGNSA. The CDR3 loop reads CASSPSGPTYNEQFF. CDR3 DNA: TGTGCCAGCAGCCCAAGTGGGCCGACCTACAATGAGCAGTTCTTC.